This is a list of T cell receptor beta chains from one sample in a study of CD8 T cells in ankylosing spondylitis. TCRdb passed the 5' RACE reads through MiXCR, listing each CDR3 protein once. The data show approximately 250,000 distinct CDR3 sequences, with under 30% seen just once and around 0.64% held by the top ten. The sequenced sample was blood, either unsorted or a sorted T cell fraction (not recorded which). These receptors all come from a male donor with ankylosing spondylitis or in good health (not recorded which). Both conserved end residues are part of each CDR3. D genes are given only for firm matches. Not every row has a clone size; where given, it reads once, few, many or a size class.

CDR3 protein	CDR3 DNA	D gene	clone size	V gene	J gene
CSVCEGLSYEQYF	TGCAGCGTTTGCGAGGGGCTATCCTACGAGCAGTACTTC	NA	many	TRBV29-1	TRBJ2-7
CASSPPGTRVGTQYF	TGTGCCAGCAGCCCCCCTGGGACTAGAGTCGGGACCCAGTACTTC	TRBD2	many	TRBV14	TRBJ2-5
CSAPTTGFYGYTF	TGCAGTGCTCCTACGACAGGGTTCTATGGCTACACCTTC	TRBD1	few	TRBV20-1	TRBJ1-2
CSARAGFEQYF	TGCAGTGCTAGAGCAGGGTTCGAGCAGTACTTC	NA	NA	TRBV20-1	TRBJ2-7
CASSSGQGAGELFF	TGCGCCAGCAGCTCCGGACAGGGGGCCGGGGAGCTGTTTTTT	TRBD1	NA	TRBV5-1	TRBJ2-2
CASSLAGQGGSGELFF	TGCGCCAGCAGCTTGGCCGGTCAAGGTGGATCCGGGGAGCTGTTTTTT	NA	many	TRBV5-1	TRBJ2-2
CASSDEAASPSTDTQYF	TGTGCCAGCAGTGATGAGGCGGCCTCGCCTAGCACAGATACGCAGTATTTT	NA	NA	TRBV6-1	TRBJ2-3
CASPVDVSSSYGYTF	TGTGCCAGCCCCGTAGATGTGAGCAGTTCCTATGGCTACACCTTC	NA	many	TRBV28	TRBJ1-2
CSATPRGPYKETQYF	TGCAGTGCCACTCCTCGCGGACCTTATAAAGAGACCCAGTACTTC	NA	NA	TRBV20-1	TRBJ2-5
CATSRESLSAGGPTNTGELFF	TGTGCCACCAGCAGAGAGTCCCTCTCAGCGGGGGGACCAACGAACACCGGGGAGCTGTTTTTT	TRBD2	NA	TRBV15	TRBJ2-2
CSAYPVYRGSYEQYF	TGCAGTGCGTATCCGGTGTACAGGGGCTCCTACGAGCAGTACTTC	TRBD1	NA	TRBV20-1	TRBJ2-7
CSVASGTDTQYF	TGCAGCGTTGCCAGCGGCACAGATACGCAGTATTTT	NA	NA	TRBV29-1	TRBJ2-3
CASSPNSQADTQYF	TGTGCCAGCAGCCCAAATTCACAGGCAGATACGCAGTATTTT	NA	NA	TRBV7-9	TRBJ2-3
CASTSGLAGSYEQYF	TGTGCCAGCACCTCCGGACTAGCGGGGTCCTACGAGCAGTACTTC	TRBD2	few	TRBV11-2	TRBJ2-7
CSAREPGTEETQYF	TGCAGTGCTAGAGAACCCGGGACAGAAGAGACCCAGTACTTC	TRBD1	many	TRBV20-1	TRBJ2-5
CAIRPGRDTGELFF	TGTGCCATCAGGCCGGGTCGGGACACCGGGGAGCTGTTTTTT	NA	NA	TRBV10-3	TRBJ2-2
CSATWSTDTQYF	TGCAGTGCTACTTGGAGCACAGATACGCAGTATTTT	NA	NA	TRBV20-1	TRBJ2-3
CSAPSQYNEQFF	TGCAGTGCCCCGAGTCAGTACAATGAGCAGTTCTTC	NA	few	TRBV20-1	TRBJ2-1
CSARGTAMNTEAFF	TGCAGTGCTCGCGGGACAGCCATGAACACTGAAGCTTTCTTT	TRBD1	few	TRBV20-1	TRBJ1-1
CASTNGPTYEQYF	TGTGCCAGCACTAATGGTCCGACCTACGAGCAGTACTTC	NA	NA	TRBV6-4	TRBJ2-7
CASSLGERFRSGNTIYF	TGTGCCAGCAGCTTAGGAGAACGGTTTCGCTCTGGAAACACCATATATTTT	NA	many	TRBV11-2	TRBJ1-3
CASSPPVNTGELFF	TGTGCCAGCTCACCACCGGTGAACACCGGGGAGCTGTTTTTT	NA	NA	TRBV18	TRBJ2-2
CASSSPTGYGEAFF	TGTGCCAGCAGTTCCCCGACAGGGTACGGTGAAGCTTTCTTT	TRBD1	NA	TRBV27	TRBJ1-1
CALSLALAASRAPRELFF	TGTGCCCTCAGTTTAGCCCTTGCGGCTAGCCGGGCCCCCCGGGAGCTGTTTTTT	NA	few	TRBV12-3/TRBV12-4	TRBJ2-2
CASSPTDRSNGYTF	TGTGCCAGCAGTCCGACGGACAGGAGTAATGGCTACACCTTC	TRBD1	once	TRBV12-3/TRBV12-4	TRBJ1-2
CSAPLAGGAWAQYF	TGCAGTGCCCCACTAGCGGGCGGCGCTTGGGCCCAGTACTTC	TRBD2	NA	TRBV20-1	TRBJ2-5
CSAGTGTANTEAFF	TGCAGTGCTGGCACCGGGACGGCGAACACTGAAGCTTTCTTT	NA	NA	TRBV20-1	TRBJ1-1